A single sample is the source of the 21 T cell receptor beta chains below, sequenced in a study of tumor-infiltrating lymphocytes in primary liver carcinoma. Reverse transcription of 450 to 500 ng total RNA with a constant-region primer produced TCR beta cDNA. ARM-PCR, slightly modified, supplied the TCR beta libraries through three nested multiplex PCR rounds. A C-beta reverse primer and TRBV1-TRBV30 forward primers served in each of the first two PCR rounds, at around 10 cycles apiece. TCRdb recomputed calls from the multiplex PCR reads with MiXCR, one row per CDR3 protein. Among over 250,000 distinct CDR3 sequences listed, nearly 60% were seen once. Germline DNA was extracted alongside blood RNA, which was obtained from unsorted whole blood. Material: peripheral blood. The receptors were gathered from a woman in her twenties or thirties with primary liver carcinoma and hepatitis B virus infection.

As for this clonotype: One end of the junction does not line up with germline, which may come from a read error. The rearrangement links TRBV11-2 to TRBJ2-2; no clear D gene. Per germline, CDR1 SGHAT and CDR2 FQNNGV. The CDR3 extends over 14 amino acids. The CDR3, as DNA: TGTGCCAGCAGCTTAGATTTAGTCACCGAGGAGCTGTTTTTT. Translation gives CASSLDLVTEELFF.

V usage is TRBV4-1 and J usage is TRBJ2-7; D is unresolved. The V end was cut by 1 base, the J end by 2 bases, with 9 bases between. The CDR3 has 14 amino acids. The germline gives CDR1 MGHRA, CDR2 YSYEKL. In nucleotides, the CDR3 is TGCGCCAGCAGCCAAGTCCACGAGCCCTACGAGCAGTACTTC. This sequence encodes CASSQVHEPYEQYF.

The chain links TRBV4-1 to TRBJ2-7; D ambiguous. Trimming removed 0 bases from V and 1 base from J, with 10 bases in between. The germline V gene encodes CDR1 MGHRA and CDR2 YSYEKL. The CDR3 length is 15 residues. This chain's CDR3 is CASSQDPAESYEQYF. In DNA form, the CDR3 reads TGCGCCAGCAGCCAAGATCCGGCTGAATCCTACGAGCAGTACTTC.

Concerning this clonotype: A read error may explain this, as a much larger clone is one base away. This chain uses TRBV14 with TRBJ2-7, with 8 positions matching TRBD1. V shed 8 bases, J shed 1 base, and the junction held 4 bases outside the gene matches. Germline V lookup: CDR1 SGHDN, CDR2 FVKESK. The CDR3 has 13 residues. The DNA of the CDR3 is TGTGCCAGCGACACAGGGGGTTCCTACGAGCAGTACTTC. This translates into CASDTGGSYEQYF.

Worth noting for this clonotype: With a much larger clone just one base away, this may be a read error. The missing conserved phenylalanine or tryptophan at the end of this CDR3 makes a read error likely. V usage is TRBV29-1 and J usage is TRBJ2-7; the match to TRBD1 covers 11 bases. This CDR3 comprises 15 residues. Losses at the gene ends were 3 bases for V and 3 bases for J; bases not matched to a gene: 7. Germline V gene data show CDR1 as SQVTM and CDR2 as ANQGSEA. CDR3 nucleotides: TGCAGCGTTGAGTTGGGGACAGGGGGGGACTACGAGCAGTACTAC. Residues: CSVELGTGGDYEQYY.

As for this clonotype: A much larger clone differs by one base, so this may be a read error. The rearrangement links TRBV6-5 to TRBJ1-5, with D uncertain. CDR1 is MNHEY, CDR2 SVGAGI, per germline. The CDR3 consists of 14 residues. Here the CDR3 reads CASIYQAAVQPQHF. The CDR3 region has the DNA TGTGCCAGCATTTACCAAGCGGCGGTCCAGCCCCAGCATTTT.

The V gene is TRBV7-9, the J gene TRBJ1-5; 9 positions match TRBD1. The length of the CDR3 is 14 residues. Germline V gene lookup returns CDR1 SEHNR and CDR2 FQNEAQ (reference sequence). The J segment lost 5 bases and the V segment lost 6 bases, leaving 5 bases of the junction unmatched. CDR3 region: CASRRQGEDQPQHF. For the CDR3, the DNA is TGTGCCAGCAGACGACAGGGGGAGGATCAGCCCCAGCATTTT. The variable domain in full, with the rest retrieved from reference TRBV7-9 and TRBJ1-5, is DTGVSQNPRHKITKRGQNVTFRCDPISEHNRLYWYRQTLGQGPEFLTYFQNEAQLEKSRLLSDRFSAERPKGSFSTLEIQRTEQGDSAMYLCASRRQGEDQPQHFGDGTRLSIL.

In regard to this clonotype: The CDR3 does not end in the conserved phenylalanine or tryptophan, so this is likely a read error. The chain employs TRBV11-1 and TRBJ2-1; the match to TRBD2 covers 7 bases. Germline CDR1 is SGHAT and CDR2 is FQDESV (reference sequence). CDR3 length: 15 amino acids. Trimming removed 6 bases from V and 3 bases from J; junction bases left unmatched: 8. The CDR3 nucleotides are TGTGCCAGCAGTCAGGTGTGGGAGGGCTACAATGAGCAGTTCTTA. Amino acid sequence: CASSQVWEGYNEQFL.

This clonotype was seen a few times. V is TRBV5-5 and J is TRBJ2-7; D remains ambiguous. Deletions cut 1 base from V and 2 bases from J, with 10 bases between. Germline V gives CDR1 SGHKS, CDR2 YYEKEE (reference sequence). This CDR3 is built from 14 residues. The DNA for the CDR3 is TGTGCCAGCAGCTTGCTTCTCGGAGCCTACGAGCAGTACTTC. Translated, it gives CASSLLLGAYEQYF.

This clonotype has a handful of counts. The rearrangement uses TRBV13 and TRBJ2-5; TRBD1 matches 7 bases. Looked up from germline, CDR1 is PRHDT and CDR2 is FYEKMQ (reference sequence). The CDR3 length is 14 residues. After removal of 5 bases from V and 1 base from J, the junction contained 4 bases not matched to a gene. Written as DNA, the CDR3 is TGTGCCAGCAGCGCAGGGACAGTCCAAGAGACCCAGTACTTC. Its protein product is CASSAGTVQETQYF.

As regards this clonotype: A much larger clone differs by one base, so this may be a read error. The chain couples TRBV12-5 to TRBJ2-5, with 8 bases identical to TRBD1. The germline gives CDR1 LGHNT, CDR2 FRNRAP. The CDR3 totals 14 residues. V dropped 6 bases and J dropped 7; count of bases not matched to a gene: 10. CDR3 nucleotides: TGTGCTAGTGGCCAAACGGACAGGGAAGGGACCCAGTACTTC. This sequence encodes CASGQTDREGTQYF. Full variable domain (outside the CDR3, taken from reference TRBV12-5 and TRBJ2-5): DARVTQTPRHKVTEMGQEVTMRCQPILGHNTVFWYRQTMMQGLELLAYFRNRAPLDDSGMPKDRFSAEMPDATLATLKIQPSEPRDSAVYFCASGQTDREGTQYFGPGTRLLVL.

This clonotype was detected ten times or more. The chain recombines TRBV29-1 with TRBJ2-2; D tentatively fits TRBD1 or TRBD2 (6 bases each). V was trimmed by 7 bases and J by 6 bases, leaving 21 bases between them. This CDR3 region has 15 residues. The germline gives CDR1 SQVTM, CDR2 ANQGSEA. This CDR3 reads CSAVGGSGLPGELFF. In DNA form, the CDR3 reads TGCAGCGCTGTAGGGGGGAGTGGGCTACCCGGGGAGCTGTTTTTT.

This clonotype was counted at least ten times. The rearrangement links TRBV6-6 to TRBJ2-3; the match to TRBD2 covers 9 bases. Germline trimming cut 6 bases from V and 7 bases from J; bases unmatched to any gene: 11. The germline CDR1 and CDR2 sequences are MNHNY and SVGAGI (reference sequence). The CDR3 length is 15 residues. CDR3 in DNA: TGTGCCAGCAGCCCGAAGACTAGCGGAGACTATACGCAGTATTTT. Residues: CASSPKTSGDYTQYF.

Worth noting for this clonotype: A read error may be the cause here, since a much bigger clone is one base away. The chain couples TRBV29-1 to TRBJ2-1; D is unresolved. The CDR3 extends over 12 amino acids. CDR1 and CDR2 (germline): SQVTM, ANQGSEA. CDR3 in DNA: TGCAGTGATACTCGCTACTACAATGAGCAGTTCTTC. It encodes CSDTRYYNEQFF.

The J gene is TRBJ1-5, the V gene TRBV28; possibly TRBD1 for D (5 bases). The CDR3 is 15 residues long. The V and J ends lost 5 bases and 0 bases respectively, with 11 bases between them. Germline CDR1 and CDR2: MDHEN and SYDVKM. The CDR3 reads CASSLAGSSNQPQHF. CDR3 coding DNA: TGTGCCAGCAGTCTCGCAGGGAGTAGCAATCAGCCCCAGCATTTT.

The chain employs TRBV5-1 and TRBJ1-1; D not certain. Germline V gene sequence: CDR1 SGHRS, CDR2 YFSETQ. This CDR3 has 14 residues. V lost 0 bases to trimming and J lost 3 bases, with 9 bases between them. For the CDR3, the DNA is TGCGCCAGCAGCTTGGTGGGTGGGGACACTGAAGCTTTCTTT. Its protein product is CASSLVGGDTEAFF.

The chain couples TRBV7-9 to TRBJ1-6; no reliable D call. Trimming pared 1 base from V and 9 bases from J, leaving 13 bases between. The CDR3 is 15 amino acids. Germline V CDR1 and CDR2: SEHNR, FQNEAQ (reference sequence). The CDR3 sequence is CASSLGGGRISPLHF. In nucleotides, the CDR3 is TGTGCCAGCAGCTTAGGAGGTGGGCGGATTTCACCCCTCCACTTT.

Concerning this clonotype itself: Compared with germline, one end of the junction differs, possibly owing to a read error. The chain is built from TRBV6-5 and TRBJ2-7; 9 bases map to TRBD2. The CDR3 has 12 residues. Germline CDR1 is MNHEY and CDR2 is SVGAGI. The CDR3 sequence: CTSRAPIAGEYF. The CDR3 DNA follows: TGTACCAGCAGGGCCCCGATAGCGGGAGAGTACTTC.

The chain has TRBV29-1 and TRBJ2-7, with D hard to call. This CDR3 is 14 amino acids long. Per the germline V gene, CDR1 is SQVTM and CDR2 is ANQGSEA. Deletions cut 0 bases from V and 0 bases from J, with 9 bases between. The CDR3 protein is CSVEDEYNSYEQYF. DNA of the CDR3: TGCAGCGTTGAAGATGAATATAACTCCTACGAGCAGTACTTC.

Many counts were recorded for this clonotype. The rearrangement uses TRBV10-3 and TRBJ1-1; D unclear. The CDR3 loop spans 14 amino acids. The germline V gene encodes CDR1 ENHRY and CDR2 SYGVKD. V lost 3 bases and J lost 4, with 12 bases in between. The CDR3 DNA reads TGTGCCATCAGTGACTCGTGGGGATCCACTGAAGCTTTCTTT. This gives the protein CAISDSWGSTEAFF.

This clonotype was recorded many times. J is TRBJ2-5 and V is TRBV12-3 or TRBV12-4, with TRBD1 identical over 7 bases. With 9 bases clipped from V and 5 bases from J, the junction kept 9 bases outside the gene matches. The CDR3 loop spans 13 amino acids. CDR3 nucleotides: TGTGCCAGTGAAGGGGGCGCGAGGGAGACCCAGTACTTC. It specifies CASEGGARETQYF.